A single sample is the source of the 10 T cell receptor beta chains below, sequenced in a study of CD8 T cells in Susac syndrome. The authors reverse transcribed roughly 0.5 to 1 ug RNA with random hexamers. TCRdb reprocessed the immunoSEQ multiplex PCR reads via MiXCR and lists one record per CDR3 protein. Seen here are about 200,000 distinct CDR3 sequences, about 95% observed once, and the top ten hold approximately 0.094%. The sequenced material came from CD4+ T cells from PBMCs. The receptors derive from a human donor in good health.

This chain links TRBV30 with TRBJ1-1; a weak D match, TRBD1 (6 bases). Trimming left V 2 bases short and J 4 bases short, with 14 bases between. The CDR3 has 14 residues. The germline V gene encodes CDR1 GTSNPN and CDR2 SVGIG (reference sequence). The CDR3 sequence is CAWSPITGSTEAFF. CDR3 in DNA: TGTGCCTGGAGTCCTATAACAGGGTCCACTGAAGCTTTCTTT.

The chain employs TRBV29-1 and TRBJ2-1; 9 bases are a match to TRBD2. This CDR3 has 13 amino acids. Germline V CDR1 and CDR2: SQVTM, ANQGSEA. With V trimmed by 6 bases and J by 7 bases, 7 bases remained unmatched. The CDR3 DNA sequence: TGCAGCGTCGGACTAGCGACGGCAAATGAGCAGTTCTTC. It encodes CSVGLATANEQFF.

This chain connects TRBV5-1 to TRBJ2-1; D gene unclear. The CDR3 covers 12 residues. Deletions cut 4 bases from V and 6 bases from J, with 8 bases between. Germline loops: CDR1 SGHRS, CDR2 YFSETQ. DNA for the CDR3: TGCGCCAGCAGCCAAGGGTCCAATGAGCAGTTCTTC. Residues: CASSQGSNEQFF.

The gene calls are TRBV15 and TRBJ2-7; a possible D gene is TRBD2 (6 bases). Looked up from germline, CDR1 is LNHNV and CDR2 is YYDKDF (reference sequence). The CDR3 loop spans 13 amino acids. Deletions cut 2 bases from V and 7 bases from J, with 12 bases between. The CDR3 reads CATSRREEGEQYF. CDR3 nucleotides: TGTGCCACCAGCAGAAGAGAGGAGGGAGAGCAGTACTTC.

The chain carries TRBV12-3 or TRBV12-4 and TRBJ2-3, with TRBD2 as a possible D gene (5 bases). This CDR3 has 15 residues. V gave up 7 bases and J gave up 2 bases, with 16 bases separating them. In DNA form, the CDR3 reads TGTGCCAGCACCCCAATCCGGGGTGTCACAGATACGCAGTATTTT. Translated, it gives CASTPIRGVTDTQYF.

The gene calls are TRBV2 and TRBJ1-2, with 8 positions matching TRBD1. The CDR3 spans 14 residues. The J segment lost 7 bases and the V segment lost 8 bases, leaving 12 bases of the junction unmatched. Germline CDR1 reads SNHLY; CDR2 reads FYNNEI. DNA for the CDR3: TGTGCCAGCGGGGAGAAGGACAGGGTGGGTGGCTACACCTTC. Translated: CASGEKDRVGGYTF.

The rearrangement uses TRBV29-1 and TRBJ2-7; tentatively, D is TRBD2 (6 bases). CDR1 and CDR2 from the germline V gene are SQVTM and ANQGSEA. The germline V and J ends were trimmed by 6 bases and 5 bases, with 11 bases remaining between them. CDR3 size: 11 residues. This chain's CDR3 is CSVGSGHEQYF. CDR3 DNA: TGCAGCGTCGGCAGCGGGCACGAGCAGTACTTC.

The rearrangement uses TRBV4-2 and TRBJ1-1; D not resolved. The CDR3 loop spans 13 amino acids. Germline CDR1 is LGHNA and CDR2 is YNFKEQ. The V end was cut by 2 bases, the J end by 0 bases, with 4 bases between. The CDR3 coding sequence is TGTGCCAGCAGCCAATTCCTGAACACTGAAGCTTTCTTT. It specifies CASSQFLNTEAFF.

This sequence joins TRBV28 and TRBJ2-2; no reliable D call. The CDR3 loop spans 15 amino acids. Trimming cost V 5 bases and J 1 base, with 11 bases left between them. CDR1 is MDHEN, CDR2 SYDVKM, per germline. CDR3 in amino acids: CASSRRTVNTGELFF. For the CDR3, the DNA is TGTGCCAGCAGTAGGCGAACAGTGAACACCGGGGAGCTGTTTTTT.

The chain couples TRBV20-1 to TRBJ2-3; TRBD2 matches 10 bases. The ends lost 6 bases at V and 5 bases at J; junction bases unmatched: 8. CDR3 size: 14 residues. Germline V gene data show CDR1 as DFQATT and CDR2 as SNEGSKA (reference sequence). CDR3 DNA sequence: TGCAGTGCCCCCCAGGTAGCGGGAGGAGATACGCAGTATTTT. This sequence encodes CSAPQVAGGDTQYF.